The T cell receptor beta chain described here comes from a study of blood T cell repertoires in COVID-19. About the research overall: Samples of COVID-19 (acute and convalescent) were obtained from the United States, Italy and Spain. From T cells, B-cell-depleted T cells, or PBMCs came the material, which was cDNA or gDNA.

CDR3 length: 14 amino acids. Germline lookup yields CDR1 SGHRS and CDR2 YFSETQ. The V segment lost 0 bases and the J segment 6 bases; nucleotides outside the gene matches: 5. Original methodology: It was from reference gene primer amplification that nucleated cell counts were estimated. Some clones are missing from TCRdb's copy, which holds only in-frame ones; the method was immunoSEQ multiplex PCR. The DNA was the basis for D and trimming; V, J and clone size are from that table. There are around 150,000 clones in the sample; approximately 82% occur only once, and 22% lies in the top ten. The receptor was derived from an elderly woman with acute or convalescent COVID-19. Material for sequencing was peripheral blood. This rearrangement joins TRBV5-1 to TRBJ2-5; TRBD1 aligns across 7 bases. CDR3 protein: CASSLAGGAKTQYF. CDR3 bases: TGCGCCAGCAGCTTGGCAGGGGGTGCAAAGACCCAGTACTTC.